Shown below are 27 T cell receptor beta chains from a single sample sequenced in a study of blood T cell repertoires in COVID-19 (dated by TCRdb to 2018 to 2021). Library preparation was by the immunoSEQ multiplex PCR assay. Held by TCRdb, this immuneACCESS table contains in-frame sequences only and omits some clones. Under half of the omission traces to an unresolved V gene where checked; the cause of the rest is unknown. A total of around 250,000 clones appear in this sample, around 84% of them only once. Of the sample, around 4.1% is held by the ten largest clones. The sequenced sample was PBMCs or T cells enriched from blood (not recorded which). All receptors derive from a man aged 25-45 years with acute COVID-19.

This clone was counted between two and nine times. The chain uses TRBV4-1 and TRBJ1-4, with TRBD1 matching over 10 bases. The germline gives CDR1 MGHRA, CDR2 YSYEKL. This CDR3 comprises 15 residues. Trimming at V came to 2 bases and at J to 6 bases, leaving 3 bases not matched to a gene. CDR3 bases: TGCGCCAGCAGCCAACACGGGACAGGGGATGAAAAACTGTTTTTT. This translates into CASSQHGTGDEKLFF.

The chain carries TRBV4-3 and TRBJ2-1; 7 nucleotides align to TRBD2. There are 15 residues in the CDR3. V lost 1 base to trimming and J lost 5 bases; unmatched junction nucleotides: 5. CDR1 is LGHNA, CDR2 YSLEER, per germline. CDR3 bases: TGCGCCAGCAGCCAAGGCCCTAGCGGACACAATGAGCAGTTCTTC. It specifies CASSQGPSGHNEQFF.

The V call is TRBV6-5, the J call TRBJ1-1; D might be TRBD1 (6 bases). The V gene lost 6 bases and the J gene lost 11 bases, with 13 bases spanning the gap. The length of the CDR3 is 11 residues. Germline V gene data show CDR1 as MNHEY and CDR2 as SVGAGI. The CDR3 loop is CASRTGLGAFF. The DNA for the CDR3 is TGTGCCAGCAGAACAGGGTTAGGGGCTTTCTTT.

This clone appeared a single time. This chain joins TRBV10-3 and TRBJ2-1; 8 positions match TRBD2. This CDR3 has 14 amino acids. V shed 4 bases and J 4 bases; nucleotides not matched to a gene: 3. Germline assignment: CDR1 ENHRY and CDR2 SYGVKD. CDR3 loop: CAISGGLEYNEQFF. The CDR3 nucleotides read TGTGCCATCAGTGGGGGACTAGAATACAATGAGCAGTTCTTC.

The rearrangement joins TRBV19 to TRBJ1-2; D is possibly TRBD1 (6 bases). Trimming removed 7 bases at V and 0 bases at J, with 18 bases between. Looked up from germline, CDR1 is LNHDA and CDR2 is SQIVND (reference sequence). The CDR3 has 16 residues. The CDR3 region is CASMVGADRANYGYTF. The CDR3 DNA reads as TGTGCCAGTATGGTGGGGGCGGACAGAGCTAACTATGGCTACACCTTC.

This rearrangement joins TRBV28 to TRBJ2-7; 7 bases are shared with TRBD2. The CDR3 covers 14 residues. With V trimmed by 6 bases and J by 0 bases, 5 bases remained unmatched. Germline V lookup: CDR1 MDHEN, CDR2 SYDVKM. Here the CDR3 reads CASRRAGNSYEQYV. For the CDR3, the DNA is TGTGCCAGCAGAAGAGCGGGGAACTCCTACGAGCAGTACGTC.

The chain has TRBV5-1 and TRBJ2-3; D is uncertain. Germline lookup yields CDR1 SGHRS and CDR2 YFSETQ. The CDR3 consists of 16 residues. Trimming left V 4 bases short and J 0 bases short, with 15 bases between. CDR3 bases: TGCGCCAGCAGCCTGTTCCAGGTTACTAGCACAGATACGCAGTATTTT. Translation: CASSLFQVTSTDTQYF.

A single count supports this clone. The chain uses TRBV5-4 and TRBJ1-5, with TRBD1 identical over 7 bases. Germline CDR1 and CDR2: SGHNT and YYREEE (reference sequence). This CDR3 region has 13 residues. Unmatched junction bases numbered 4, after V lost 4 bases and J lost 6 bases. In DNA, the CDR3 is TGTGCCAGCAGCCCATCAGGGGGTCAGCCCCAGCATTTT. It translates to CASSPSGGQPQHF.

In this sample, this clone turned up a few times. The rearrangement joins TRBV28 to TRBJ1-5, with D perhaps matching TRBD1 (6 bases). This CDR3 spans 12 amino acids. V lost 7 bases, J lost 6 bases, and 10 bases lay in between. Germline V gene lookup returns CDR1 MDHEN and CDR2 SYDVKM. The CDR3 DNA is TGTGCCAGCACCTGGGGGCGTCAGCCCCAGCATTTT. Amino acids: CASTWGRQPQHF. The complete variable domain, with remaining parts taken from reference TRBV28 and TRBJ1-5, reads DVKVTQSSRYLVKRTGEKVFLECVQDMDHENMFWYRQDPGLGLRLIYFSYDVKMKEKGDIPEGYSVSREKKERFSLILESASTNQTSMYLCASTWGRQPQHFGDGTRLSIL.

The genes are TRBV19 and TRBJ2-3; 8 bases fit TRBD1. Losses at the gene ends were 9 bases for V and 6 bases for J; bases not matched to a gene: 8. CDR1 and CDR2 from the germline V gene are LNHDA and SQIVND (reference sequence). CDR3 length equals 13 residues. CDR3 amino acids: CASRTGNGDTQYF. The CDR3, as DNA: TGTGCCAGCCGGACAGGGAACGGGGATACGCAGTATTTT.

The sample holds a few counts of this clone. The chain combines TRBV29-1 with TRBJ2-5; 8 bases are shared with TRBD2. Germline trimming cut 8 bases from V and 5 bases from J; bases unmatched to any gene: 13. The germline V gene has CDR1 SQVTM and CDR2 ANQGSEA. The CDR3 has 14 amino acids. The CDR3 region is CSSIGSGIGETQYF. CDR3 bases: TGCAGCTCCATTGGTAGCGGGATTGGTGAGACCCAGTACTTC. Full variable domain (rest looked up from reference TRBV29-1 and TRBJ2-5): SAVISQKPSRDICQRGTSLTIQCQVDSQVTMMFWYRQQPGQSLTLIATANQGSEATYESGFVIDKFPISRPNLTFSTLTVSNMSPEDSSIYLCSSIGSGIGETQYFGPGTRLLVL.

This clone has a single count. V and J are TRBV30 and TRBJ2-3, with 8 positions matching TRBD2. The trim removed 4 bases at V and 0 bases at J, leaving 3 bases unmatched. The germline V gene has CDR1 GTSNPN and CDR2 SVGIG (reference sequence). The CDR3 is 14 residues long. This chain's CDR3 is CAWKLAASTDTQYF. Written as DNA, the CDR3 is TGTGCCTGGAAACTAGCGGCTAGCACAGATACGCAGTATTTT.

The genes are TRBV5-4 and TRBJ2-2; D call uncertain. The V end lost 1 base, the J end lost 2 bases, and 6 bases lay between the germline ends. This CDR3 has 14 amino acids. In germline, CDR1 is SGHNT, CDR2 YYREEE (reference sequence). The CDR3 bases are TGTGCCAGCAGCTTGACGAGCAACACCGGGGAGCTGTTTTTT. Its translation is CASSLTSNTGELFF.

The chain combines TRBV6-1 with TRBJ1-5; D not certain. From germline, CDR1 is MNHNS and CDR2 SASEGT. V shed 1 base and J shed 6 bases, with 7 bases lying between them. The CDR3 contains 13 residues. The CDR3: CASSEETGQPQHF. For the CDR3, the DNA is TGTGCCAGCAGTGAAGAAACCGGTCAGCCCCAGCATTTT.

The CDR3 coding sequence is TGCAGCGTCCGCCAGGGGGTAACTGAAGCTTTCTTT. It specifies CSVRQGVTEAFF. The gene calls are TRBV29-1 and TRBJ1-1; TRBD1 aligns across 7 bases. J was trimmed by 5 bases and V by 6 bases; bases with no gene match: 6. The CDR3 contains 12 residues. Germline V CDR1 and CDR2: SQVTM, ANQGSEA.

This sequence joins TRBV5-4 and TRBJ1-5; tentative D call: TRBD1 (6 bases). The V and J ends lost 4 bases and 3 bases respectively, with 23 bases between them. CDR3 length: 18 residues. Germline loops: CDR1 SGHNT, CDR2 YYREEE (reference sequence). The CDR3 nucleotides read TGTGCCAGCAGCCCGGGGGGCCAGCCCGACCTTTCCAATCAGCCCCAGCATTTT. Translation gives CASSPGGQPDLSNQPQHF.

The chain uses TRBV11-2 and TRBJ1-3; tentative D call: TRBD1 (6 bases). The CDR3 totals 14 residues. CDR1 is SGHAT, CDR2 FQNNGV, per germline. V lost 3 bases to trimming and J lost 3 bases, with 9 bases between them. CDR3 nucleotides: TGTGCCAGCAGCTTCCCCAGGGGTGGAAACACCATATATTTT. Protein sequence: CASSFPRGGNTIYF.

Comment on this clone: The germline gene is not matched at one end of the junction; a read error may be the cause. V usage is TRBV5-1 and J usage is TRBJ1-1, with D tentatively TRBD1 (6 bases). The CDR3 is made up of 15 amino acids. Germline lookup yields CDR1 SGHRS and CDR2 YFSETQ. The DNA of the CDR3 is TGTGCCAGCAGCGGACCGGGACACATGAACACTGAAGCTTTCTTT. This translates into CASSGPGHMNTEAFF.

In this sample, this clone turned up once. The chain recombines TRBV7-9 with TRBJ1-5; D uncertain. Germline-derived CDR1 and CDR2 are SEHNR and FQNEAQ (reference sequence). V was cut by 1 base and J by 7 bases, with 11 bases left in between. This CDR3 contains 14 residues. In DNA form, the CDR3 reads TGTGCCAGCAGCTTAGGGGAGATAGAACAGCCCCAGCATTTT. As protein: CASSLGEIEQPQHF.

V gene TRBV5-6 combines with J gene TRBJ1-1; 7 nucleotides agree with TRBD1. This CDR3 is 16 amino acids long. The germline V gene encodes CDR1 SGHDT and CDR2 YYEEEE. The V segment lost 6 bases and the J segment 2 bases; nucleotides outside the gene matches: 13. CDR3 region: CASTLETGNQNTEAFF. CDR3 DNA sequence: TGTGCCAGCACCCTGGAGACAGGGAATCAAAACACTGAAGCTTTCTTT.

V is TRBV27 and J is TRBJ1-1, with TRBD1 identical over 10 bases. The V gene end was trimmed by 6 bases and the J gene end by 4 bases; junction bases not matched to a gene: 14. Germline V gives CDR1 MNHEY, CDR2 SMNVEV (reference sequence). The CDR3 length is 17 residues. The CDR3 region is CASRRSRQGAGSTEAFF. CDR3 DNA: TGTGCCAGCAGACGATCCAGACAGGGGGCGGGGAGCACTGAAGCTTTCTTT.

The rearrangement joins TRBV9 to TRBJ1-6, with D maybe TRBD1 (5 bases). Germline loops: CDR1 SGDLS, CDR2 YYNGEE. The length of the CDR3 is 16 residues. V was trimmed by 4 bases and J by 6 bases, leaving 17 bases between them. The CDR3 DNA reads as TGTGCCAGCAGCTTCTCTGGGGCCAGTGGTAATTCACCCCTCCACTTT. Translating gives CASSFSGASGNSPLHF.

V gene TRBV7-2 combines with J gene TRBJ2-5; D is ambiguous. The germline V gene has CDR1 SGHTA and CDR2 FQGNSA. The ends were cut back, 3 bases at V and 2 bases at J, with 16 bases in the middle. This CDR3 spans 16 amino acids. CDR3 protein: CASSLPPVPTQETQYF. In nucleotides, the CDR3 is TGTGCCAGCAGCTTGCCTCCGGTCCCAACTCAAGAGACCCAGTACTTC.

This chain uses TRBV5-1 with TRBJ1-1, with a tentative D call TRBD1 (5 bases). The germline V gene encodes CDR1 SGHRS and CDR2 YFSETQ. Trimming removed 4 bases from V and 0 bases from J, with 13 bases in between. The CDR3 runs to 15 residues. Here the CDR3 DNA reads TGCGCCAGCAGCAATTCCCCAGGGCTGAACACTGAAGCTTTCTTT. This translates into CASSNSPGLNTEAFF.

The chain is built from TRBV19 and TRBJ2-2; 7 nucleotides line up with TRBD2. V was clipped by 5 bases and J by 0 bases; unmatched bases: 6. CDR3 length equals 16 residues. Germline CDR1 is LNHDA and CDR2 is SQIVND (reference sequence). This CDR3 reads CASSAPSGANTGELFF. Here the CDR3 DNA reads TGTGCCAGTAGTGCGCCAAGCGGGGCGAACACCGGGGAGCTGTTTTTT.

In this sample, this clone turned up a few times. The V and J genes are TRBV6-1 and TRBJ1-2, with unresolved D. V lost 2 bases to trimming and J lost 6 bases, with 13 bases between them. Germline V CDR1 and CDR2: MNHNS, SASEGT. The CDR3 runs to 14 residues. In DNA, the CDR3 is TGTGCCAGCAGTGAATGGGCAGAGACGGATGGCTACACCTTC. Residues: CASSEWAETDGYTF.

This chain uses TRBV5-6 with TRBJ1-3, with 8 bases aligning to TRBD1. Germline V CDR1 and CDR2: SGHDT, YYEEEE. The V gene end was trimmed by 4 bases and the J gene end by 4 bases; junction bases not matched to a gene: 10. This CDR3 comprises 16 residues. The CDR3 DNA sequence: TGTGCCAGCAGCGCGCTTACCAGGGGGCCCGGAAACACCATATATTTT. Protein: CASSALTRGPGNTIYF.